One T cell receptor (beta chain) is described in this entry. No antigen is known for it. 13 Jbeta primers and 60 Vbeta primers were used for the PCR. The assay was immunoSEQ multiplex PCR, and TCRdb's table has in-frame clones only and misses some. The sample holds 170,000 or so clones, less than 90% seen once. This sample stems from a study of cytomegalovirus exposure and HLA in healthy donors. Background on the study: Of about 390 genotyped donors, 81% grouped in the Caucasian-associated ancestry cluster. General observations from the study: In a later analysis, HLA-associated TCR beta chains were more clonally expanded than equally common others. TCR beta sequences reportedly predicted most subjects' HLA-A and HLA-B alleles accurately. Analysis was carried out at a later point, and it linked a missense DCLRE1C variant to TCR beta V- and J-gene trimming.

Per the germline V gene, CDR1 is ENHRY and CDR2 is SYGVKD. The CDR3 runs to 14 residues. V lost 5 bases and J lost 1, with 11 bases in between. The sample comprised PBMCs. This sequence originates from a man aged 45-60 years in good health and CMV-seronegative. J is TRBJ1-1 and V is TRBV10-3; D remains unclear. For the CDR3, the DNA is TGTGCCATCAGTTACGATACGGGGAACACTGAAGCTTTCTTT. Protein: CAISYDTGNTEAFF.